This entry concerns a single T cell receptor beta chain. Germline V CDR1 and CDR2: MDHEN, SYDVKM. The length of the CDR3 is 14 residues. Trimming cost V 6 bases and J 6 bases, with 15 bases left between them. This sample was taken from a study of cytomegalovirus exposure and HLA in healthy donors. Amplification used 60 Vbeta primers and 13 Jbeta primers. The data were produced by immunoSEQ multiplex PCR, yet TCRdb's version contains in-frame clones alone and is incomplete. The sample has about 140,000 clones; around four fifths are singletons. V is TRBV28 and J is TRBJ1-5; a weak D match, TRBD1 (6 bases). The sequenced sample was PBMCs. The sequence came from a man aged 25 to 45 in good health and CMV-seronegative. In DNA form, the CDR3 reads TGTGCCAGCAGCCGTCAGGGGAAGGGTCAGCCCCAGCATTTT. It yields the protein CASSRQGKGQPQHF.